This T cell receptor beta chain was recorded in a study of Ad26.COV2.S vaccination and SARS-CoV-2 variants. Study context: Each vaccinee took Ad26.COV2.S intramuscularly, once or twice 56 days apart.

There are 16 residues in the CDR3. V lost 3 bases and J lost 4, with 16 bases in between. Germline V gene lookup returns CDR1 SGHNT and CDR2 YYREEE (reference sequence). Some clones are missing from TCRdb's copy, which holds only in-frame ones; the method was immunoSEQ multiplex PCR. The data contain about 350,000 clones, less than 90% of them singletons. Treatment meaning: around 19 received Ad26.COV2.S at low or high dose, single or two shots; 5 received placebo; per-sample allocation not given. Samples came from day 63 after the first vaccine or placebo injection. General study findings and limits: Compared with placebo recipients, vaccine recipients had higher spike-specific TCR breadth.

In the case of this clone: Its target is not known.

The chain employs TRBV5-4 and TRBJ1-4; D possibly corresponds to TRBD1 (5 bases). The sequences come from peripheral blood, collected in a trial of Ad26.COV2.S vaccine versus placebo. This TCR derives from a person between 18 and 60 years old who received the Ad26.COV2.S COVID-19 vaccine or a placebo. The CDR3 here is CASSWGHGAGNEKLFF. CDR3 sequence (DNA): TGTGCCAGCAGCTGGGGTCACGGGGCGGGTAATGAAAAACTGTTTTTT.